This T cell receptor beta chain was profiled in a study of blood T cell repertoires in COVID-19. As concerns this clone: Other DNA sequences in the same sample also yield this CDR3.

Looked up from germline, CDR1 is KGHSH and CDR2 is LQKENI. Deletions cut 2 bases from V and 3 bases from J, with 7 bases between. CDR3 length: 13 residues. Sequencing used immunoSEQ multiplex PCR; TCRdb keeps in-frame clones, though not all of them. Of around 250,000 clones in the sample, roughly 85% were seen once. Individuals drawn from under 30 US areas were about 18 to 95 years old. Participant-reported clinical history was the basis for cohort assignment. The chain recombines TRBV18 with TRBJ1-2, with D uncertain. The receptor's source is a woman between 50 and 59 years old with acute COVID-19. Input material: PBMCs or T cells enriched from blood (not recorded which). This CDR3 reads CASSPSTDYGYTF. The CDR3 DNA follows: TGTGCCAGCTCACCAAGCACGGACTATGGCTACACCTTC.